The 23 T cell receptor beta chains given below trace back to one sample, sequenced in a study of blood T cell repertoires in COVID-19. Generated by immunoSEQ multiplex PCR, the TCRdb table keeps only in-frame clones and is missing some. Altogether around 150,000 clones are present, around 90% being singletons, with the ten largest covering 3.5% to 4%. Material: peripheral blood. The receptors derive from a woman aged 55-69 years who had recovered from COVID-19.

The chain joins TRBV5-1 to TRBJ2-3, with 7 bases lining up with TRBD2. The CDR3 extends over 14 amino acids. Trimming took 4 bases from V and 5 from J; bases not matched to a gene: 7. Looked up from germline, CDR1 is SGHRS and CDR2 is YFSETQ. The CDR3 loop is CASSQLALEDTQYF. CDR3 in DNA: TGCGCCAGCAGCCAACTAGCGTTGGAAGATACGCAGTATTTT.

This clone has only one observation. V gene TRBV25-1 combines with J gene TRBJ1-1; tentative D call: TRBD1 (5 bases). CDR1 is MGHDK and CDR2 is SYGVNS in the germline V gene. The V and J ends lost 3 bases and 1 base respectively, with 15 bases between them. The CDR3 sequence is 16 residues long. This CDR3 is CASSDASWGGNTEAFF. DNA of the CDR3: TGTGCCAGCAGTGATGCGTCATGGGGGGGGAACACTGAAGCTTTCTTT.

The chain joins TRBV9 to TRBJ1-5; perhaps TRBD1 as D (5 bases). Trimming shortened V by 4 bases and J by 2 bases, and 13 bases separated the two germline ends. There are 15 residues in the CDR3. Germline V gene data show CDR1 as SGDLS and CDR2 as YYNGEE. The chain's CDR3 is CASSPAGGGNQPQHF. The CDR3 DNA reads TGTGCCAGCAGCCCTGCCGGGGGAGGCAATCAGCCCCAGCATTTT.

The V call is TRBV6-2 or TRBV6-3, the J call TRBJ2-7; 12 nucleotides line up with TRBD1. Germline CDR1 MNHEY, CDR2 SVGEGT. V shed 6 bases, J shed 2 bases, and the junction held 5 bases outside the gene matches. The CDR3 spans 15 residues. The CDR3 spells CASSRGQGATYEQYF. The CDR3 region has the DNA TGTGCCAGCAGCCGGGGACAGGGGGCGACCTACGAGCAGTACTTC.

The CDR3 spells CASSLGGQALSGNTIYF. In nucleotides, the CDR3 is TGCGCCAGCAGCTTGGGGGGACAGGCTTTGTCTGGAAACACCATATATTTT. The chain employs TRBV5-1 and TRBJ1-3, with 8 bases aligning to TRBD1. Germline loops: CDR1 SGHRS, CDR2 YFSETQ. The CDR3 loop spans 17 amino acids. V dropped 0 bases and J dropped 1; count of bases not matched to a gene: 6. Based on the CDR3 plus reference TRBV5-1 and TRBJ1-3, the full variable domain is KAGVTQTPRYLIKTRGQQVTLSCSPISGHRSVSWYQQTPGQGLQFLFEYFSETQRNKGNFPGRFSGRQFSNSRSEMNVSTLELGDSALYLCASSLGGQALSGNTIYFGEGSWLTVV.

The chain carries TRBV29-1 and TRBJ2-1; 7 positions match TRBD2. The CDR3 extends over 11 amino acids. CDR1 is SQVTM, CDR2 ANQGSEA, per germline. J lost 9 bases, V lost 7 bases, and 6 bases had no gene match. The CDR3 DNA is TGCAGCGCTACTAGCGCCGGTGAGCAGTTCTTC. This sequence encodes CSATSAGEQFF.

This rearrangement joins TRBV5-1 to TRBJ1-3; D gene ambiguous. V was clipped by 3 bases and J by 0 bases, with 10 bases between them. Germline assignment: CDR1 SGHRS and CDR2 YFSETQ. The length of the CDR3 is 15 residues. For the CDR3, the DNA is TGCGCCAGCAGCTCGCTGGCCCTCTCTGGAAACACCATATATTTT. Translated, it gives CASSSLALSGNTIYF.

The chain is built from TRBV23-1 and TRBJ2-7, with 12 bases aligning to TRBD2. TRBV23-1 is designated an ORF whose function remains uncertain. Losses at the gene ends were 9 bases for V and 2 bases for J; bases not matched to a gene: 11. The CDR3 extends over 16 amino acids. CDR3 amino acids: CASPLPTSGGPYEQYF. DNA of the CDR3: TGCGCCAGTCCCCTACCGACTAGCGGGGGACCCTACGAGCAGTACTTC.

This rearrangement joins TRBV24-1 to TRBJ2-7; TRBD1 is a possible D gene (6 bases). The CDR3 runs 14 residues. The V gene's germline CDR1 is KGHDR and CDR2 SFDVKD. V lost 6 bases and J lost 2, with 13 bases in between. CDR3 sequence reads: CATSMTGATYEQYF. The CDR3 DNA reads as TGTGCCACCAGTATGACAGGAGCTACCTACGAGCAGTACTTC.

The chain recombines TRBV18 with TRBJ1-2, with D maybe TRBD1 (5 bases). Trimming pared 2 bases from V and 3 bases from J, leaving 7 bases between. This CDR3 spans 13 amino acids. Germline CDR1 and CDR2: KGHSH and LQKENI. For the CDR3, the DNA is TGTGCCAGCTCACCAACAGGCGACTATGGCTACACCTTC. Translation gives CASSPTGDYGYTF. Filled out from reference TRBV18 and TRBJ1-2, the complete variable domain reads NAGVMQNPRHLVRRRGQEARLRCSPMKGHSHVYWYRQLPEEGLKFMVYLQKENIIDESGMPKERFSAEFPKEGPSILRIQQVVRGDSAAYFCASSPTGDYGYTFGSGTRLTVV.

The J gene is TRBJ2-5, the V gene TRBV4-1; tentatively, D is TRBD1 (6 bases). V was cut by 4 bases and J by 7 bases, with 19 bases left in between. CDR1 and CDR2 (germline): MGHRA, YSYEKL. This CDR3 is 15 amino acids long. The CDR3 region is CASSPATGHGGTQYF. CDR3 bases: TGCGCCAGCAGCCCTGCGACAGGCCATGGTGGGACCCAGTACTTC.

The V call is TRBV15, the J call TRBJ2-7; TRBD2 is a possible D gene (5 bases). Germline V gene sequence: CDR1 LNHNV, CDR2 YYDKDF (reference sequence). With 8 bases removed from V and 0 bases from J, the gap between germline ends came to 14 bases. This CDR3 contains 14 residues. The CDR3 here is CATGEGINSYEQYF. Here the CDR3 DNA reads TGTGCCACCGGAGAGGGAATAAACTCCTACGAGCAGTACTTC. The full variable domain, rest sourced from reference TRBV15 and TRBJ2-7, is DAMVIQNPRYQVTQFGKPVTLSCSQTLNHNVMYWYQQKSSQAPKLLFHYYDKDFNNEADTPDNFQSRRPNTSFCFLDIRSPGLGDTAMYLCATGEGINSYEQYFGPGTRLTVT.

This clone came up once. The CDR3 nucleotides read TGTGCCAGTAGTACCTACCTTGATCGGGAGCAGTACTTC. Translation gives CASSTYLDREQYF. The J gene is TRBJ2-7, the V gene TRBV19; no definite D call. Germline lookup yields CDR1 LNHDA and CDR2 SQIVND (reference sequence). V was trimmed by 4 bases and J by 7 bases, leaving 14 bases between them. This CDR3 has 13 amino acids.

The chain joins TRBV5-4 to TRBJ2-5; TRBD2 agrees at 7 bases. This CDR3 contains 16 residues. V lost 4 bases to trimming and J lost 2 bases; unmatched junction nucleotides: 11. Germline V gene sequence: CDR1 SGHNT, CDR2 YYREEE (reference sequence). The CDR3 region is CASSPGGAGKQETQYF. CDR3 DNA sequence: TGTGCCAGCAGCCCCGGAGGAGCGGGGAAACAAGAGACCCAGTACTTC.

The genes are TRBV19 and TRBJ1-1; D ambiguous. The germline V gene has CDR1 LNHDA and CDR2 SQIVND (reference sequence). This CDR3 spans 14 amino acids. V lost 8 bases and J lost 4, with 17 bases in between. CDR3 sequence: CASDPAGEGTEAFF. The DNA for the CDR3 is TGTGCCAGTGACCCCGCCGGGGAAGGCACTGAAGCTTTCTTT. Full variable domain (outside the CDR3, taken from reference TRBV19 and TRBJ1-1): DGGITQSPKYLFRKEGQNVTLSCEQNLNHDAMYWYRQDPGQGLRLIYYSQIVNDFQKGDIAEGYSVSREKKESFPLTVTSAQKNPTAFYLCASDPAGEGTEAFFGQGTRLTVV.

The V call is TRBV19, the J call TRBJ1-2; D is ambiguous. The CDR3 covers 15 residues. Germline CDR1 is LNHDA and CDR2 is SQIVND (reference sequence). V lost 5 bases, J lost 4 bases, and 17 bases lay in between. The CDR3 bases are TGTGCCAGTAGTTCGGTAGAAGAGGCGGTCTATGGCTACACCTTC. It codes for CASSSVEEAVYGYTF.

The V gene is TRBV29-1, the J gene TRBJ2-5; no clear D gene. Per germline, CDR1 SQVTM and CDR2 ANQGSEA. V was clipped by 4 bases and J by 5 bases, with 14 bases between them. This CDR3 comprises 13 residues. CDR3 DNA sequence: TGCAGCGTTGTGGGCGCAAAACTCGAGACCCAGTACTTC. Its protein product is CSVVGAKLETQYF.

The rearrangement joins TRBV27 to TRBJ2-7; possibly TRBD1 for D (5 bases). Trimming stripped 5 bases from V and 6 bases from J, with 8 bases between. Germline loops: CDR1 MNHEY, CDR2 SMNVEV (reference sequence). The CDR3 sequence is 11 residues long. The chain's CDR3 is CASSKGVEQYF. The DNA of the CDR3 is TGTGCCAGCAGTAAAGGGGTCGAGCAGTACTTC.

The CDR3 nucleotides are TGTGCCAGCAGTTTTGGACTAGCGGGGCAAGAGACCCAGTACTTC. This encodes CASSFGLAGQETQYF. The chain combines TRBV5-4 with TRBJ2-5; TRBD2 agrees at 12 bases. The germline gives CDR1 SGHNT, CDR2 YYREEE (reference sequence). The CDR3 spans 15 residues. V dropped 5 bases and J dropped 2; count of bases not matched to a gene: 4.

The J gene is TRBJ2-1, the V gene TRBV4-2; the match to TRBD2 covers 10 bases. The germline V gene encodes CDR1 LGHNA and CDR2 YNFKEQ. The V segment lost 6 bases and the J segment 2 bases; nucleotides outside the gene matches: 7. The CDR3 sequence is 16 residues long. CDR3 in DNA: TGTGCCAGCAGACGAGACGGGACTAGCGCCTACAATGAGCAGTTCTTC. Translating gives CASRRDGTSAYNEQFF.

V and J are TRBV9 and TRBJ1-2; D may be TRBD1 (6 bases). V was cut by 0 bases and J by 10 bases, with 10 bases left in between. Germline CDR1 and CDR2: SGDLS and YYNGEE. There are 12 residues in the CDR3. The CDR3 sequence is CASSVEGGYYTF. The CDR3 DNA reads as TGTGCCAGCAGCGTAGAAGGGGGATACTACACCTTC. Based on the CDR3 plus reference TRBV9 and TRBJ1-2, the full variable domain is DSGVTQTPKHLITATGQRVTLRCSPRSGDLSVYWYQQSLDQGLQFLIQYYNGEERAKGNILERFSAQQFPDLHSELNLSSLELGDSALYFCASSVEGGYYTFGSGTRLTVV.

V is TRBV5-1 and J is TRBJ2-5; TRBD2 aligns across 12 bases. Germline V CDR1 and CDR2: SGHRS, YFSETQ. Trimming at V came to 4 bases and at J to 2 bases, leaving 6 bases not matched to a gene. The CDR3 covers 16 residues. The CDR3 region is CASSANGLAGQETQYF. CDR3 coding DNA: TGCGCCAGCAGCGCCAACGGACTAGCGGGGCAAGAGACCCAGTACTTC.

The chain couples TRBV14 to TRBJ1-6, with a tentative D call TRBD1 (5 bases). The CDR3 is 16 amino acids. Trimming removed 0 bases from V and 4 bases from J, with 10 bases in between. Looked up from germline, CDR1 is SGHDN and CDR2 is FVKESK. CDR3 sequence reads: CASSQDGGVYNSPLHF. The CDR3 region has the DNA TGTGCCAGCAGCCAAGATGGGGGGGTTTATAATTCACCCCTCCACTTT.